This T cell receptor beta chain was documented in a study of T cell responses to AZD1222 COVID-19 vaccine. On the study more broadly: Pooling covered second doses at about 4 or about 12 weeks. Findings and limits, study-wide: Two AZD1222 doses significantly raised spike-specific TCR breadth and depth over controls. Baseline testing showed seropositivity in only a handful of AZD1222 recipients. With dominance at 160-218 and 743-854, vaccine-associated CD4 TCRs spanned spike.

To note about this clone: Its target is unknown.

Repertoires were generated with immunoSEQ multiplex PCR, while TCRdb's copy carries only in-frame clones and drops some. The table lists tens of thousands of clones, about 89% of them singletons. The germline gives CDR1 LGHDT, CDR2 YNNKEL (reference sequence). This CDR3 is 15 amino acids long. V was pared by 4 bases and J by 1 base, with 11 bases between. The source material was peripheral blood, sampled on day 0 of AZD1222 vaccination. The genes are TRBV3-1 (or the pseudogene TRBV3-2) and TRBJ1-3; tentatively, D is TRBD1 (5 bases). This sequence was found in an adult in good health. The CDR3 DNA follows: TGTGCCAGCAGCCCGACAGTGAAATCTGGAAACACCATATATTTT. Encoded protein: CASSPTVKSGNTIYF.